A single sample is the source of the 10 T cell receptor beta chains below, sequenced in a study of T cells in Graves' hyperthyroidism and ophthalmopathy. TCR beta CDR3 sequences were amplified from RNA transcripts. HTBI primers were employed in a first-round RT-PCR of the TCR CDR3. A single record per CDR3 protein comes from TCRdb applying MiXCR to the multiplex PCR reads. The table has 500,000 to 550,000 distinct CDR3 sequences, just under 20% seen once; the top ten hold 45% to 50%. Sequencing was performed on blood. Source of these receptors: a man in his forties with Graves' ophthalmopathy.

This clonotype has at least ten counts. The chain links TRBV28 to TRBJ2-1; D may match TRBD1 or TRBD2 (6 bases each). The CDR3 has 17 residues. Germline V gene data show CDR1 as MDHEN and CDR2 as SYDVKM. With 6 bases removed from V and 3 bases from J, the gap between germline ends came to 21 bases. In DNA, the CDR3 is TGTGCCAGCAGCCCCGCGGGGTGGGACAAATTCTACAATGAGCAGTTCTTC. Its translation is CASSPAGWDKFYNEQFF.

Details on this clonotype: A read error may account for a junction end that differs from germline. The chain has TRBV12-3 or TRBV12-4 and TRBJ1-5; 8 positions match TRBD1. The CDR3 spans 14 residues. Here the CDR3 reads CASSLTGGNPPQHF. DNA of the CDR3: TGTGCCAGCAGTCTTACAGGGGGGAATCCGCCCCAGCATTTT.

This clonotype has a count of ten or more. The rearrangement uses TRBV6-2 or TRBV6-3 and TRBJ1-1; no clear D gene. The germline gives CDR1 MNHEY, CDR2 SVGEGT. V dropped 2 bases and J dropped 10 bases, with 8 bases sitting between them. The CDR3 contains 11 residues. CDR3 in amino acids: CASSYQQAAFF. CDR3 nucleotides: TGTGCCAGCAGTTACCAGCAAGCAGCTTTCTTT.

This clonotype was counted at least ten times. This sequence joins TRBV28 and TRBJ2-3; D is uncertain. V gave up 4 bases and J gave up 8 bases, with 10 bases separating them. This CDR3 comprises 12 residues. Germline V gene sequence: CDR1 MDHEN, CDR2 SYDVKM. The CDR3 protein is CASSYPPSTQYF. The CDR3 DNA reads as TGTGCCAGCAGTTACCCGCCGAGTACGCAGTATTTT.

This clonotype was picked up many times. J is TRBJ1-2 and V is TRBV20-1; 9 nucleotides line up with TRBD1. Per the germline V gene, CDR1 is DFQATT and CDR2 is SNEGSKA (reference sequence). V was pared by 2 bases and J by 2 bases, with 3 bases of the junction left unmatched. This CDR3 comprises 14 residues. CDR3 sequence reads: CSARSGTGNYGYTF. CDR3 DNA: TGCAGTGCTAGATCCGGGACAGGGAACTATGGCTACACCTTC.

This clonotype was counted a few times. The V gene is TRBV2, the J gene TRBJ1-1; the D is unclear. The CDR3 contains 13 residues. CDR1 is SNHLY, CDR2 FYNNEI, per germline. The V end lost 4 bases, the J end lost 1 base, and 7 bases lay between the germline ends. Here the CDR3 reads CASSGVGNTEAFF. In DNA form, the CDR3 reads TGTGCCAGCAGTGGGGTTGGGAACACTGAAGCTTTCTTT.

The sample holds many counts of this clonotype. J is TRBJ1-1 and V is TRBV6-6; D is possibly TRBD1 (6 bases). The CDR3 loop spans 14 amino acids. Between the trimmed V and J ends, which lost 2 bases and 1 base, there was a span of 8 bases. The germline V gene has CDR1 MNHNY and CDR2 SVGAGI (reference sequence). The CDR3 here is CASSYRGKNTEAFF. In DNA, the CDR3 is TGTGCCAGCAGTTACAGGGGGAAGAACACTGAAGCTTTCTTT.

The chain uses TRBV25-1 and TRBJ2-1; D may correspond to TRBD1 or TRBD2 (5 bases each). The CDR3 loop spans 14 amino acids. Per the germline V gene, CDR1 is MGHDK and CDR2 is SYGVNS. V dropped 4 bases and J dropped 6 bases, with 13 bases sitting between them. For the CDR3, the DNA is TGTGCCAGCAGTGGGGGACGGTTTGGCAATGAGCAGTTCTTC. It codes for CASSGGRFGNEQFF. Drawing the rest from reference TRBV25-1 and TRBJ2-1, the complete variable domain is EADIYQTPRYLVIGTGKKITLECSQTMGHDKMYWYQQDPGMELHLIHYSYGVNSTEKGDLSSESTVSRIRTEHFPLTLESARPSHTSQYLCASSGGRFGNEQFFGPGTRLTVL.

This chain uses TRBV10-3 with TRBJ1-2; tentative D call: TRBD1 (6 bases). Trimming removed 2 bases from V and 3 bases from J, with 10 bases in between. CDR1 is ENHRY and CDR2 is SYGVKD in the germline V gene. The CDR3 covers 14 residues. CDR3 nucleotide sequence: TGTGCCATCAGTGAGGCACAGGGAGACTATGGCTACACCTTC. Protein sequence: CAISEAQGDYGYTF.

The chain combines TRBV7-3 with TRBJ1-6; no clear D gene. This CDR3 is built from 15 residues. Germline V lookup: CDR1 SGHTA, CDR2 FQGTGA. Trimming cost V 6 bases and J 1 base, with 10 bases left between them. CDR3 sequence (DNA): TGTGCCAGCAGTCCTACCGGGTCCTATAATTCACCCCTCCACTTT. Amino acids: CASSPTGSYNSPLHF.